This TCR beta chain was sequenced during a study of CD8 T cells in ankylosing spondylitis. Study results and limitations: Apparently characteristic of ankylosing spondylitis blood was a TCR beta motif (roughly eight highly homologous variants). It was reported that disease-linked clones were significantly enriched in matched ankylosing spondylitis synovial fluid.

TCRdb re-derived calls from the 5' RACE reads in MiXCR, one entry per CDR3 protein. Among roughly 670,000 distinct CDR3 sequences listed, roughly 19% were seen once. The table lists this clonotype with a few counts. Its target is unknown. The V gene lost 4 bases and the J gene lost 0 bases, with 15 bases spanning the gap. This CDR3 is 16 amino acids long. Germline CDR1 is KGHSH and CDR2 is LQKENI. The rearrangement links TRBV18 to TRBJ1-2, with D unclear. The sequenced sample was blood, either unsorted or a sorted T cell fraction (not recorded which). This TCR came from a male donor with ankylosing spondylitis. The CDR3 sequence is CASSLGSGLPNYGYTF. The CDR3 coding sequence is TGTGCCAGCTCACTCGGGAGCGGCCTCCCTAACTATGGCTACACCTTC.